The source of this T cell receptor beta chain is a study of neurological immune-mediated disorders. V shed 3 bases, J shed 1 base, and the junction held 2 bases outside the gene matches. From germline, CDR1 is SGHTA and CDR2 FQGNSA. This CDR3 region has 15 residues. This clonotype was seen repeatedly, ten times or more. Time point noted: longitudinal time-point 2. 2 million unsorted PBMCs were stored in RNAlater at -80 °C before RNA extraction. By 5'RACE with 10-nucleotide random UMIs, the cDNA was made. TCRdb re-called the 5' RACE reads with MiXCR, one entry per CDR3 protein. The sample has roughly 98,000 distinct CDR3 sequences, roughly an eighth seen once.

The sequencing input was PBMCs. This rearrangement joins TRBV7-2 to TRBJ2-5; 10 bases are a match to TRBD2. This clonotype was sampled from a female donor with HTLV-1-associated myelopathy (HAM/TSP). The CDR3 reads CASSFSSGGQETQYF. CDR3 sequence (DNA): TGTGCCAGCAGCTTCTCTAGCGGGGGCCAAGAGACCCAGTACTTC.